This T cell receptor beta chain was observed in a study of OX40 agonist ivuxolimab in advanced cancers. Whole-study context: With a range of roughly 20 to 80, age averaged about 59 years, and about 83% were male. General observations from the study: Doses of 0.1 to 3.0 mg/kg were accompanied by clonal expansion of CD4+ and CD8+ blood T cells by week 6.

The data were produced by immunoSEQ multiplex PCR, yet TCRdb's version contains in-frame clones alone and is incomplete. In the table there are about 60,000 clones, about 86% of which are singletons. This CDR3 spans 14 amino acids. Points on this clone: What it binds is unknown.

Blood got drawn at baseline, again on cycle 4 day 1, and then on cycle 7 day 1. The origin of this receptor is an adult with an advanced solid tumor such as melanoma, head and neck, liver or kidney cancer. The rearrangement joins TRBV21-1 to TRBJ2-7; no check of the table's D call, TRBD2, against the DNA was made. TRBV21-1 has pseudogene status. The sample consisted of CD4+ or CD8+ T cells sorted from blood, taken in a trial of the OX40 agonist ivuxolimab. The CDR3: CAASIPGLPYEQYF. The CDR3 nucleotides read TGTGCCGCCTCAATACCGGGACTACCCTACGAGCAGTACTTC.